This TCR beta chain was recorded in a study of T cell repertoires in cytomegalovirus infection. Study-wide context: Carrying CMV and the relevant HLA type showed in public TCR beta signatures.

A single record per CDR3 protein comes from TCRdb applying MiXCR to the reads. The data hold roughly 200,000 distinct CDR3 sequences, with about 18% observed a single time. Per the germline V gene, CDR1 is MNHNS and CDR2 is SASEGT. V dropped 6 bases and J dropped 9; count of bases not matched to a gene: 13. The CDR3 consists of 15 residues. Sequencing was performed on CD8+ T cells from PBMCs. The sequence came from a human donor in good health (CMV status not recorded). Some clones in this sample may be carry-over from other donors' samples. The chain couples TRBV6-1 to TRBJ2-1; TRBD2 aligns across 8 bases. The CDR3 loop is CASSLSGGTAAEQFF. The DNA of the CDR3 is TGTGCCAGCAGCTTGAGCGGGGGAACAGCGGCTGAGCAGTTCTTC.